These 25 T cell receptor beta chains came from one sample sequenced in a study of breast tumors, draining lymph nodes, adjacent tissues. The lymph nodes were axillary draining lymph nodes from breast cancer patients. One entry per CDR3 protein, called by TCRdb with MiXCR from the multiplex PCR reads. The data hold about 94,000 distinct CDR3 sequences, with roughly 29% observed a single time. The sample was axillary lymph node tissue. The receptors here all came from a female donor with breast cancer. Some clones in this sample may be carry-over from other donors' samples.

In regard to this clonotype: Just one base apart from a much larger clone, this may be a read error. This chain connects TRBV9 to TRBJ2-7, with TRBD2 matching 9 bases. Germline values: CDR1 SGDLS, CDR2 YYNGEE. There are 14 residues in the CDR3. CDR3 loop: CASSNSGSSYEQSF. In nucleotides, the CDR3 is TGTGCCAGCAGCAATAGCGGGAGCTCCTACGAGCAGTCCTTC.

This clonotype has a count of ten or more. V usage is TRBV20-1 and J usage is TRBJ1-5; D gene ambiguous. The CDR3 extends over 16 amino acids. V was shortened by 2 bases and J by 4 bases, with 18 bases between the two germline ends. Germline V gene lookup returns CDR1 DFQATT and CDR2 SNEGSKA (reference sequence). CDR3 region: CSARSGTVGGNQPQHF. The CDR3 nucleotides are TGCAGTGCTAGAAGTGGTACAGTGGGAGGGAATCAGCCCCAGCATTTT.

As regards this clonotype: This sequence may be a read error, since a much larger clone differs from it by one base. V is TRBV6-2 or TRBV6-3 and J is TRBJ2-3, with D maybe TRBD1 (6 bases). In germline, CDR1 is MNHEY, CDR2 SVGEGT. There are 15 residues in the CDR3. The CDR3 here is CASSHSWGRTDTQYF. The CDR3, as DNA: TGTGCCAGCAGTCACTCTTGGGGGCGCACAGATACGCAGTATTTT.

As to this clonotype: A much larger clone lies a single base off, so this may be a read error. V and J are TRBV20-1 and TRBJ2-7, with 9 positions matching TRBD2. The CDR3 is 16 residues long. Germline V gives CDR1 DFQATT, CDR2 SNEGSKA (reference sequence). The CDR3 here is CGARQALAGAKNEQYF. CDR3 bases: TGCGGTGCTAGACAGGCGTTAGCGGGAGCGAAAAACGAGCAGTACTTC.

This clonotype was picked up a small number of times. The chain has TRBV19 and TRBJ1-1, with a tentative D call TRBD1 (5 bases). Trimming removed 5 bases from V and 7 bases from J, with 17 bases in between. The germline gives CDR1 LNHDA, CDR2 SQIVND (reference sequence). The CDR3 spans 14 residues. The CDR3 DNA sequence: TGTGCCAGTAGTTCCAACCCGAGGGGTGGTGAAGCTTTCTTT. It translates to CASSSNPRGGEAFF.

This rearrangement joins TRBV28 to TRBJ1-4; D is unresolved. Trimming shortened V by 11 bases and J by 0 bases, and 13 bases separated the two germline ends. CDR3 length: 14 residues. Germline CDR1 MDHEN, CDR2 SYDVKM. The CDR3 nucleotides are TGTGCCTGTAGAGTACAGTCAACTAATGAAAAACTGTTTTTT. Protein: CACRVQSTNEKLFF.

This clonotype turned up a few times. This chain links TRBV6-5 with TRBJ1-1; D uncertain. Trimming removed 0 bases at V and 0 bases at J, with 5 bases between. The CDR3 spans 14 residues. Germline-derived CDR1 and CDR2 are MNHEY and SVGAGI. The CDR3 nucleotides are TGTGCCAGCAGTTACTCTCAGGTGAACACTGAAGCTTTCTTT. Its protein product is CASSYSQVNTEAFF.

This rearrangement joins TRBV27 to TRBJ2-2; 9 nucleotides match TRBD1. Germline values: CDR1 MNHEY, CDR2 SMNVEV (reference sequence). The CDR3 spans 15 residues. Trimming at V came to 6 bases and at J to 4 bases, leaving 6 bases not matched to a gene. The chain's CDR3 is CASRTGTGFTGELFF. The DNA of the CDR3 is TGTGCCAGCAGGACCGGGACAGGGTTCACCGGGGAGCTGTTTTTT.

The CDR3 loop reads CASSEDRAETQYF. CDR3 nucleotides: TGTGCCAGCAGTGAAGACAGGGCAGAGACCCAGTACTTC. V gene TRBV2 combines with J gene TRBJ2-5; D may be TRBD1 (6 bases). Germline V gene sequence: CDR1 SNHLY, CDR2 FYNNEI. The CDR3 length is 13 residues. V gave up 1 base and J gave up 4 bases, with 7 bases separating them. Together with reference TRBV2 and TRBJ2-5, the CDR3 gives the full variable domain: EPEVTQTPSHQVTQMGQEVILRCVPISNHLYFYWYRQILGQKVEFLVSFYNNEISEKSEIFDDQFSVERPDGSNFTLKIRSTKLEDSAMYFCASSEDRAETQYFGPGTRLLVL.

This clonotype is a singleton in its sample. This CDR3 is missing its conserved last phenylalanine or tryptophan, likely due to a read error. J is TRBJ2-1 and V is TRBV9, with D perhaps matching TRBD2 (5 bases). Looked up from germline, CDR1 is SGDLS and CDR2 is YYNGEE. The CDR3 has 13 amino acids. V lost 3 bases and J 7 bases, leaving 11 bases between the germline ends. CDR3 in amino acids: CASSGTGRNEQFS. CDR3 in DNA: TGTGCCAGCAGCGGGACTGGCAGAAATGAGCAGTTCTCC.

This clonotype was observed at least ten times. The chain has TRBV19 and TRBJ2-6; TRBD1 might be the D (6 bases). The germline V gene has CDR1 LNHDA and CDR2 SQIVND (reference sequence). CDR3 length equals 14 residues. V was pared by 8 bases and J by 1 base, with 9 bases between. CDR3 sequence (DNA): TGTGCCAGTGAACAGGGATCTGGGGCCAACGTCCTGACTTTC. The encoded protein is CASEQGSGANVLTF.

This clonotype was counted ten times or more. The chain recombines TRBV15 with TRBJ1-4; 7 bases are shared with TRBD1. This CDR3 has 14 residues. The germline V gene encodes CDR1 LNHNV and CDR2 YYDKDF (reference sequence). V was clipped by 9 bases and J by 4 bases; unmatched bases: 8. The CDR3 spells CATGAGTDNEKLFF. Here the CDR3 DNA reads TGTGCCACTGGAGCTGGGACAGATAATGAAAAACTGTTTTTT.

This chain uses TRBV7-6 with TRBJ2-7, with no clear D. V lost 3 bases, J lost 2 bases, and 14 bases lay in between. Germline lookup yields CDR1 SGHVS and CDR2 FNYEAQ. CDR3 size: 15 residues. CDR3 DNA: TGTGCCAGCAGCTTGGAGCCAGATTCCCCCTACGAGCAGTACTTC. Protein: CASSLEPDSPYEQYF.

In its sample, this clonotype was seen many times. The rearrangement uses TRBV7-6 and TRBJ2-2, with TRBD1 matching over 9 bases. The V and J ends lost 3 bases and 5 bases, in that order; junction bases with no gene match: 1. CDR3 size: 14 residues. CDR1 is SGHVS and CDR2 is FNYEAQ in the germline V gene. The CDR3 spells CASSFDRGTGELFF. Written as DNA, the CDR3 is TGTGCCAGCAGCTTTGACAGGGGGACCGGGGAGCTGTTTTTT.

This clonotype was recorded at least ten times. V usage is TRBV7-2 and J usage is TRBJ1-3; D is unresolved. Trimming shortened V by 3 bases and J by 0 bases, and 9 bases separated the two germline ends. The CDR3 totals 15 residues. Per germline, CDR1 SGHTA and CDR2 FQGNSA. In DNA, the CDR3 is TGTGCCAGCAGCTTCGTCCGGAGCTCTGGAAACACCATATATTTT. Protein: CASSFVRSSGNTIYF.

A word on this clonotype: One end of the junction does not line up with germline, which may come from a read error. The chain carries TRBV7-9 and TRBJ2-3; either TRBD1 or TRBD2 may fit D (5 bases each). This CDR3 has 14 residues. Germline loops: CDR1 SEHNR, CDR2 FQNEAQ (reference sequence). CDR3 sequence (DNA): TGTGCCGGCAGCTCTGGGACGGACACAGATACGCAGTATTTT. Residues: CAGSSGTDTDTQYF.

Notes on this clonotype: A much larger clone lies one base from this, so it may be a read error. This chain links TRBV7-3 with TRBJ2-3; 9 bases are shared with TRBD1. CDR1 is SGHTA and CDR2 is FQGTGA in the germline V gene. There are 17 residues in the CDR3. CDR3 in amino acids: CASSLEGTGIRADPQYF. CDR3 DNA sequence: TGTGCCAGCAGCTTAGAGGGGACAGGGATTCGCGCAGATCCGCAGTATTTT.

This clonotype was recorded at least ten times. The rearrangement joins TRBV6-1 to TRBJ2-2, with 8 nucleotides matching TRBD2. The germline CDR1 and CDR2 sequences are MNHNS and SASEGT. This CDR3 contains 14 residues. Trimming cost V 8 bases and J 6 bases; bases outside gene matches: 8. The CDR3 protein is CASHGRAGSGELFF. CDR3 nucleotide sequence: TGTGCCAGCCACGGGAGGGCCGGGTCCGGGGAGCTGTTTTTT.

The chain couples TRBV7-6 to TRBJ2-3, with 7 bases that match TRBD2. Looked up from germline, CDR1 is SGHVS and CDR2 is FNYEAQ. The CDR3 runs to 15 residues. V was pared by 5 bases and J by 0 bases, with 5 bases of the junction left unmatched. CDR3 in DNA: TGTGCCAGCAGCCCCAGTAGCGGGAGCACAGATACGCAGTATTTT. Translating gives CASSPSSGSTDTQYF.

This clonotype appeared many times. The V gene is TRBV5-6, the J gene TRBJ2-7; TRBD1 matches at 8 bases. The J segment lost 5 bases and the V segment lost 2 bases, leaving 6 bases of the junction unmatched. Germline V lookup: CDR1 SGHDT, CDR2 YYEEEE. The CDR3 length is 14 residues. CDR3 protein: CASSLLPGGDEQYF. CDR3 in DNA: TGTGCCAGCAGCTTATTGCCAGGGGGCGACGAGCAGTACTTC. The whole variable domain, remainder taken from reference TRBV5-6 and TRBJ2-7, is DAGVTQSPTHLIKTRGQQVTLRCSPKSGHDTVSWYQQALGQGPQFIFQYYEEEERQRGNFPDRFSGHQFPNYSSELNVNALLLGDSALYLCASSLLPGGDEQYFGPGTRLTVT.

This clonotype was observed a few times. A much larger clonotype is one base distant, so this may be a read error. The CDR3 coding sequence is TGTGCCAGCAGCTTAGCCTTTGGAACAGCAGGGGAGACCCAGTACTTC. It encodes CASSLAFGTAGETQYF. The gene calls are TRBV11-2 and TRBJ2-5, with TRBD1 as a possible D gene (5 bases). Trimming took off 1 base at V and 5 bases at J, with 17 bases between the two ends. Germline V CDR1 and CDR2: SGHAT, FQNNGV. The CDR3 is 16 amino acids.

This clonotype was observed at least ten times. The J gene is TRBJ2-2, the V gene TRBV7-3; 9 bases match TRBD2. Germline CDR1 SGHTA, CDR2 FQGTGA. CDR3 length equals 15 residues. The ends lost 5 bases at V and 5 bases at J; junction bases unmatched: 6. The CDR3: CASSNLAGNTGELFF. The DNA for the CDR3 is TGTGCCAGCAGCAACCTAGCGGGAAATACCGGGGAGCTGTTTTTT.

The sample holds many counts of this clonotype. The gene calls are TRBV6-2 or TRBV6-3 and TRBJ2-1; 9 bases line up with TRBD2. Trimming removed 2 bases from V and 8 bases from J; junction bases left unmatched: 7. Germline V gives CDR1 MNHEY, CDR2 SVGEGT. The CDR3 consists of 15 residues. The CDR3 here is CASSYAGGAIDEQFF. The CDR3 DNA sequence: TGTGCCAGCAGTTACGCGGGAGGGGCTATAGATGAGCAGTTCTTC.

This chain uses TRBV19 with TRBJ2-1; D unclear. Trimming pared 1 base from V and 5 bases from J, leaving 12 bases between. The CDR3 length is 15 residues. The germline gives CDR1 LNHDA, CDR2 SQIVND (reference sequence). CDR3 loop: CASSIADALNNEQFF. DNA of the CDR3: TGTGCCAGTAGTATAGCGGACGCGTTAAACAATGAGCAGTTCTTC.

Of note for this clonotype: The junction shows a germline mismatch at one end, possibly a read error. The chain couples TRBV11-1 to TRBJ1-6, with TRBD1 as a possible D gene (6 bases). The CDR3 length is 14 residues. The germline gives CDR1 SGHAT, CDR2 FQDESV (reference sequence). CDR3 amino acids: CASSFVDRASLLHF. As DNA, the CDR3 is TGTGCCAGCAGCTTCGTGGACAGAGCTTCACTCCTCCACTTT.